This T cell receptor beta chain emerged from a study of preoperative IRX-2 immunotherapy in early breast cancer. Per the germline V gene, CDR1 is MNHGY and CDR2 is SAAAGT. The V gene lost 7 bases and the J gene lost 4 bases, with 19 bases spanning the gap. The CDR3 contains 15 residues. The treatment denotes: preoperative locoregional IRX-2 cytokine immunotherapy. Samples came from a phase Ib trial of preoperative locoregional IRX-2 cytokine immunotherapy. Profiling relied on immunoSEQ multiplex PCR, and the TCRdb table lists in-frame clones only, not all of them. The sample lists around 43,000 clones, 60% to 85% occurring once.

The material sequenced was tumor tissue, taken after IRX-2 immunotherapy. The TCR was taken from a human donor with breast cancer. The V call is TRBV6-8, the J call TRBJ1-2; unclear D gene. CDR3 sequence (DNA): TGTGCCAGCAAAACGGAGCACGGGAGATTCTATGGCTACACCTTC. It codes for CASKTEHGRFYGYTF.